The present TCR beta chain was sequenced within a study of blood T cell repertoires in COVID-19. The J segment lost 8 bases and the V segment lost 6 bases, leaving 7 bases of the junction unmatched. Germline V gene sequence: CDR1 SEHNR, CDR2 FQNEAQ (reference sequence). The CDR3 length is 13 residues. Original methodology: By means of reference gene primer amplification, nucleated cell counts were estimated. TCRdb's table, derived via immunoSEQ multiplex PCR, lists solely in-frame clones and lacks some. For V, J and clone size, that table is used; D and trimming come from the DNA. The profile shows 35,000 to 50,000 clones, 85% of them singletons.

The sequence came from a man aged 55 to 70 with acute or convalescent COVID-19. This chain uses TRBV7-9 with TRBJ1-2, with 9 bases matching TRBD1. The sequenced material came from peripheral blood. The CDR3 loop reads CASSPGTGFGYTF. CDR3 nucleotides: TGTGCCAGCAGTCCCGGGACAGGGTTCGGCTACACCTTC. Complete variable domain (other parts from reference TRBV7-9 and TRBJ1-2): DTGVSQNPRHKITKRGQNVTFRCDPISEHNRLYWYRQTLGQGPEFLTYFQNEAQLEKSRLLSDRFSAERPKGSFSTLEIQRTEQGDSAMYLCASSPGTGFGYTFGSGTRLTVV.